Listed here is a single T cell receptor beta chain. Its antigen is currently unknown. These data belong to a study of beta chain features in type 1 diabetes. Study-level points and caveats: Naive, central memory and Treg TCRB repertoires seemed to resemble each other more closely in patients than they did in healthy donors. PCR may have favored shorter templates equally in patients and controls. Within each of all four CD4+ subsets, Type 1 diabetes patients had TCRB CDR3s that were moderately but significantly shorter.

The CDR3 loop spans 15 amino acids. V shed 5 bases and J 2 bases; nucleotides not matched to a gene: 5. Germline CDR1 is SEHNR and CDR2 is FQNEAQ (reference sequence). Reverse transcribing all isolated RNA meant expressed TCRB transcripts were sequenced. TCRdb's copy holds only in-frame clones and misses some; the assay was immunoSEQ multiplex PCR. The table has about 930,000 clones, roughly 15% seen once. The receptor was isolated from a woman under 30 in good health. The sequenced sample was naive CD4+ T cells from blood. The genes are TRBV7-9 and TRBJ2-7; 11 bases agree with TRBD2. The CDR3 region has the DNA TGTGCCAGCAGCACGAGACTAGCGGGGACCTACGAGCAGTACTTC. Its translation is CASSTRLAGTYEQYF.